This section outlines one T cell receptor beta chain sequence together with its context. This entry is derived from a study of OX40 agonist ivuxolimab in advanced cancers. The repertoire was sequenced with immunoSEQ multiplex PCR; TCRdb's copy has only in-frame clones and lacks some. The sample has approximately 40,000 clones, 65% to 90% seen once; the top ten hold less than 25%. This CDR3 comprises 15 residues. V was pared by 5 bases and J by 6 bases, with 11 bases of the junction left unmatched. Looked up from germline, CDR1 is SEHNR and CDR2 is FQNEAQ (reference sequence). Sequencing was performed on CD4+ or CD8+ T cells sorted from blood, taken in a trial of the OX40 agonist ivuxolimab. The receptor's source is an adult with an advanced solid tumor such as melanoma, head and neck, liver or kidney cancer. The V gene is TRBV7-9, the J gene TRBJ1-2; 8 bases line up with TRBD1. The chain's CDR3 is CASSLPRGPGDGYTF. Written as DNA, the CDR3 is TGTGCCAGCAGCCTTCCCAGGGGGCCGGGGGATGGCTACACCTTC.